This is a list of T cell receptor beta chains from one sample in a study of metastatic and nonmetastatic thyroid tumors. TCRdb redid the clone calls on the PCR reads using MiXCR. The sample carries about 90,000 clones, around 7.8% recorded once. The sample taken for sequencing was blood. The receptors come from a female donor with papillary thyroid cancer or a benign thyroid nodule (not recorded which). Some clones in this sample may be carry-over from other donors' samples. The CDR3 runs from the conserved cysteine through the conserved F or W. D genes are given only for firm matches. A row's size may be missing; if present it is once, few, many or a size class.

V gene	D gene	J gene	clone size	CDR3 DNA	CDR3 protein
TRBV12-3/TRBV12-4	NA	TRBJ1-2	few	TGTGCCAGCATTTTACAGGGATGGAACTATGGCTACACCTTC	CASILQGWNYGYTF
TRBV5-1	NA	TRBJ1-6	NA	TGCGCCAGCAGCCAAACGGGACACAATAATTCACCCCTCCACTTT	CASSQTGHNNSPLHF
TRBV19	NA	TRBJ1-1	many	TGTGCCAGTAGCGGGGGTTATACTGAAGCTTTCTTT	CASSGGYTEAFF
TRBV7-9	TRBD1	TRBJ1-5	NA	TGTGCCAGCAGCGCTGCCGACAGGGGCAATCAGCCCCAGCATTTT	CASSAADRGNQPQHF
TRBV19	NA	TRBJ2-6	many	TGTGCCAGTAGTCCTATTCTGACGGTTACTGGGGCCAACGTCCTGACTTTC	CASSPILTVTGANVLTF
TRBV20-1	NA	TRBJ2-7	many	TGCAGTGCTAGAGCATCTACAGACCACGAGCAGTACTTC	CSARASTDHEQYF
TRBV7-9	NA	TRBJ1-4	many	TGTGCCAGCAGCCGAAGGGAACTGTTTTTT	CASSRRELFF
TRBV4-2	NA	TRBJ2-1	many	TGTGCCAGTGGGAGCCGTAGCTCCTACAATGAGCAGTTCTTC	CASGSRSSYNEQFF
TRBV11-2	NA	TRBJ1-4	many	TGTGCCAGCAGCTTAGACGGATTTAATGAAAAACTGTTTTTT	CASSLDGFNEKLFF
TRBV11-2	NA	TRBJ1-2	many	TGTGCCAGCAGCTTTATCGGCAGGGACCCACGCTATGGCTACACCTTC	CASSFIGRDPRYGYTF
TRBV2	TRBD2	TRBJ2-7	many	TGTGCCAGCAGAGCGGGGGCCCCCGCCTTC	CASRAGAPAF
TRBV7-8	NA	TRBJ2-5	many	TGTGCCAGCAGCTTAGGCAACCAAGAGACCCAGTACTTC	CASSLGNQETQYF
TRBV6-1	TRBD1	TRBJ2-3	few	TGTGCCAGCCGGGACAGGTTTTCCACAGATACGCAGTATTTT	CASRDRFSTDTQYF
TRBV7-2	TRBD1	TRBJ2-5	many	TGTGCCAGCAGCTCGGACAGGGGAGAGACCCAGTACTTC	CASSSDRGETQYF
TRBV6-1	NA	TRBJ2-7	few	TGTGCCAGCAGTGAGGTCGGAGATTCCTACGAGCAGTACTTC	CASSEVGDSYEQYF
TRBV5-1	NA	TRBJ1-6	many	TGCGCCAGCAGGAGGGGGGTTTCACCCCTCCACTTT	CASRRGVSPLHF